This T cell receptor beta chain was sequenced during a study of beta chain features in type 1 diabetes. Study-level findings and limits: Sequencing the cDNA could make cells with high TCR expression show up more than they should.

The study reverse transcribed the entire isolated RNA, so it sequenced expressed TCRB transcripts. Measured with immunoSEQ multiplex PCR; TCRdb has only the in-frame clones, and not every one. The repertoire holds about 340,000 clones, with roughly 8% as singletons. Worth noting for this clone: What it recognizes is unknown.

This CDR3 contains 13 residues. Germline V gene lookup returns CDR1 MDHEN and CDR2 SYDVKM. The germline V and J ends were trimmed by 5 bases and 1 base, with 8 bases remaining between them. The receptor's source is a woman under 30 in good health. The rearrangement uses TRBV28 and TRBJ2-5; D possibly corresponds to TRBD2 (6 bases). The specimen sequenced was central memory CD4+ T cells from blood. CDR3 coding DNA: TGTGCCAGCAGTCTAGCGTTCCAAGAGACCCAGTACTTC. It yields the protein CASSLAFQETQYF.